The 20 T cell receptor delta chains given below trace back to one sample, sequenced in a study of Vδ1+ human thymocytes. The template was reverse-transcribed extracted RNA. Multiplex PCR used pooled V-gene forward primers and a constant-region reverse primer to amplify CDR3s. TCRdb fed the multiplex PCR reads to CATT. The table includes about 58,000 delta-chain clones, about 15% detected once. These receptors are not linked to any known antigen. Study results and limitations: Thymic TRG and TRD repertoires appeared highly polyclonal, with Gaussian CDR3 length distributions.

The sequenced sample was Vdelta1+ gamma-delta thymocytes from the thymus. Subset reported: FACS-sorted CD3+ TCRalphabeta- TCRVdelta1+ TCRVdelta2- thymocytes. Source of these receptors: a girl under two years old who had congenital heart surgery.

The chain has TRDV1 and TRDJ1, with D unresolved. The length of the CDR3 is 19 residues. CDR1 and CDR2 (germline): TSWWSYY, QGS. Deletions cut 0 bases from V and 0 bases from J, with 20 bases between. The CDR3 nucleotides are TGTGCTCTTGGGGAACTACCGTGCACGGACTGCGCGTACACCGATAAACTCATCTTT. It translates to CALGELPCTDCAYTDKLIF.

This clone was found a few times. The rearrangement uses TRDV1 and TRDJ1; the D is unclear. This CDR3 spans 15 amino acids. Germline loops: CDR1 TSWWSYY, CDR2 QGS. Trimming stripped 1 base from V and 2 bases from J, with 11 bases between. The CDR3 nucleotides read TGTGCTCTTGGGGAACACCCCCCTTTTACCGATAAACTCATCTTT. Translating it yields CALGEHPPFTDKLIF.

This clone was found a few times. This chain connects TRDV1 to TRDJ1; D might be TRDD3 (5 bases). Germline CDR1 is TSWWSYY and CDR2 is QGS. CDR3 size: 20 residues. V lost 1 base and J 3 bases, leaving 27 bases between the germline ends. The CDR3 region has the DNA TGTGCTCTTGGGGAACCCGCCCAGGGTTACTTTCGTACTGGACCCGATAAACTCATCTTT. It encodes CALGEPAQGYFRTGPDKLIF.

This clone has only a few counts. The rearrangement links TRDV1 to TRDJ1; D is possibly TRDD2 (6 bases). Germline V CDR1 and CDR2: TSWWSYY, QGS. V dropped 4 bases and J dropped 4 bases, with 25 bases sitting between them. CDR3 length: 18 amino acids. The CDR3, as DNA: TGTGCTCTTGGGGGTCTTTTCCTAAAAGTCCCCAAAGACGATAAACTCATCTTT. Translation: CALGGLFLKVPKDDKLIF.

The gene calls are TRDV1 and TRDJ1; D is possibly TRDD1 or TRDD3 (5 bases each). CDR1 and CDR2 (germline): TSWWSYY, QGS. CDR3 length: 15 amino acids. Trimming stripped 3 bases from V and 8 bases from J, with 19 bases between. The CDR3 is CALGDHPRNSGKLIF. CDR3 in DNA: TGTGCTCTTGGGGACCACCCTCGAAATTCTGGGAAACTCATCTTT.

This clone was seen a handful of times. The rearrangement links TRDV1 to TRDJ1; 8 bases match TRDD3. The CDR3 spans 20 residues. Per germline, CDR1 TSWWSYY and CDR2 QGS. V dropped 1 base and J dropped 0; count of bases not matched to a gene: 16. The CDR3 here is CALGEPSYGLGVQYTDKLIF. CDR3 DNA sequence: TGTGCTCTTGGGGAACCCTCCTACGGACTGGGGGTTCAGTACACCGATAAACTCATCTTT.

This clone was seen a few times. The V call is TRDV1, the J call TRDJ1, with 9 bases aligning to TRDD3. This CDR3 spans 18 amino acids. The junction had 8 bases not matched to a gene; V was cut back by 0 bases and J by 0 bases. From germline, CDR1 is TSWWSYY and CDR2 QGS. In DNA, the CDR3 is TGTGCTCTTGGGGAACTATCACGGCTGGGGGATTACACCGATAAACTCATCTTT. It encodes CALGELSRLGDYTDKLIF.

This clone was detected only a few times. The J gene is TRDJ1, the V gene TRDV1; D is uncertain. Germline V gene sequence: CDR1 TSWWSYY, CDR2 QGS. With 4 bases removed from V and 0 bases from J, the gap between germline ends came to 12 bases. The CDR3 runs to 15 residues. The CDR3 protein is CALGVSLLYTDKLIF. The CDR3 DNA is TGTGCTCTTGGGGTGTCTCTCCTGTACACCGATAAACTCATCTTT.

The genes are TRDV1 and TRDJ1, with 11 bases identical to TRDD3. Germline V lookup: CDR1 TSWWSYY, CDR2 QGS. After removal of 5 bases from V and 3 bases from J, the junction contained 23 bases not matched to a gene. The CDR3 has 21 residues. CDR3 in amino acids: CALGPFRNDPGGYREPDKLIF. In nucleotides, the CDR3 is TGTGCTCTTGGGCCGTTCCGTAACGACCCTGGGGGATACCGGGAGCCCGATAAACTCATCTTT.

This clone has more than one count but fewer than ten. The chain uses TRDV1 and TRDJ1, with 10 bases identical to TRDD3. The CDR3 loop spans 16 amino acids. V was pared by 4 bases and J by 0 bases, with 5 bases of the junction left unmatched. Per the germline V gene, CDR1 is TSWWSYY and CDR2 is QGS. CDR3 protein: CALGGTGGSYTDKLIF. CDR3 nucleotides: TGTGCTCTTGGGGGGACTGGGGGATCCTACACCGATAAACTCATCTTT.

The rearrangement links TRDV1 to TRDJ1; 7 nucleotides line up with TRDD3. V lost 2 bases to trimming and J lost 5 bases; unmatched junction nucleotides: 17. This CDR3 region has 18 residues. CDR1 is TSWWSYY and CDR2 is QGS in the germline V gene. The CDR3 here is CALGERYSRGITVDKLIF. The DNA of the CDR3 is TGTGCTCTTGGGGAAAGGTACTCGAGGGGGATTACGGTGGATAAACTCATCTTT.

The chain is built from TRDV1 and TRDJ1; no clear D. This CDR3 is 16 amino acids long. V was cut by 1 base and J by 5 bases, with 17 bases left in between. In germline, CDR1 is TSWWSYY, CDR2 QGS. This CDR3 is CALGEHLHPNKDKLIF. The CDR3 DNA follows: TGTGCTCTTGGGGAACACTTACATCCGAATAAGGATAAACTCATCTTT.

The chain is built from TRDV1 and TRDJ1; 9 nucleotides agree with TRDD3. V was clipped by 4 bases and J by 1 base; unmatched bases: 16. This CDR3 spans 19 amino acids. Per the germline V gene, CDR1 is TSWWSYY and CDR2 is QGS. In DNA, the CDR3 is TGTGCTCTTGGGGGTGCCTCCGATCGGGGGATACCGCCCACCGATAAACTCATCTTT. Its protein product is CALGGASDRGIPPTDKLIF.

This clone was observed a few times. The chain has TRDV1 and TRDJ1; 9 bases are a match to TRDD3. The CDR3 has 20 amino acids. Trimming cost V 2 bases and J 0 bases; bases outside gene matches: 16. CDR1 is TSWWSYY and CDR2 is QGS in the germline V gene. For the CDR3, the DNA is TGTGCTCTTGGGGAATTTCTTGCTCCGGGGATACGGGCGAACACCGATAAACTCATCTTT. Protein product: CALGEFLAPGIRANTDKLIF.

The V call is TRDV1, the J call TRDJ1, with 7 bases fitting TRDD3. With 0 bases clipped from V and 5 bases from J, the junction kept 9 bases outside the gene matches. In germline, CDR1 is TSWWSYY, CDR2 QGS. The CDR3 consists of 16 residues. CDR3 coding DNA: TGTGCTCTTGGGGAACTCTCTACCCTACTGGGGGATAAACTCATCTTT. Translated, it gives CALGELSTLLGDKLIF.

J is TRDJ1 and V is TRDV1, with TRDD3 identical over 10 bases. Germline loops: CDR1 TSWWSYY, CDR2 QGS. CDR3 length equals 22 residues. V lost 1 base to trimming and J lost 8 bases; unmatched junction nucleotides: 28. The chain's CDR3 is CALGEPLEGHSTDYWGILKLIF. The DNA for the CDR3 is TGTGCTCTTGGGGAACCGCTTGAAGGGCACTCTACCGATTACTGGGGGATTCTCAAACTCATCTTT.

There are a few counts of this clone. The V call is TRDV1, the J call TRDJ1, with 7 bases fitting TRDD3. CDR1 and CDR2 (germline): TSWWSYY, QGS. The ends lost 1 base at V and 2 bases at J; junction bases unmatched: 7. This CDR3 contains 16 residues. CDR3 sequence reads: CALGEPTPWGTDKLIF. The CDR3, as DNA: TGTGCTCTTGGGGAACCTACCCCCTGGGGGACCGATAAACTCATCTTT.

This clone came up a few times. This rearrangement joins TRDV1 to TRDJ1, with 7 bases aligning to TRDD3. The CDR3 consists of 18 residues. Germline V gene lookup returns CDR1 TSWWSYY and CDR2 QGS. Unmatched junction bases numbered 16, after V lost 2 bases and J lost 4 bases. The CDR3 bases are TGTGCTCTTGGGGAAGGACTCCTCTACAGTACTGGGGTCGATAAACTCATCTTT. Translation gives CALGEGLLYSTGVDKLIF.

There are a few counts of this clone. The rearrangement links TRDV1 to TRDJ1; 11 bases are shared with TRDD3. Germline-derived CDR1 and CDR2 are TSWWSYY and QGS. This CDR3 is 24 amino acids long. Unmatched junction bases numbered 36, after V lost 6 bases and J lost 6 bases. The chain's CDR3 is CALGENYSSYGILGDIPREHKLIF. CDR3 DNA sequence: TGTGCTCTTGGCGAAAACTACTCTTCCTACGGTATACTGGGGGATATACCCCGCGAACATAAACTCATCTTT.

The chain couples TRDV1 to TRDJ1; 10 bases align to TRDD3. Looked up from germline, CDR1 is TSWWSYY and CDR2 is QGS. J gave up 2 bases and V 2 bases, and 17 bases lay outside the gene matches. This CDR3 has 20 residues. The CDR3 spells CALGETPHALGDMWTDKLIF. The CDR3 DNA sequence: TGTGCTCTTGGGGAAACCCCCCATGCCCTGGGGGATATGTGGACCGATAAACTCATCTTT.